The subject of this entry is one TCR beta chain. The data belong to a study of blood T cells in healthy people across ages. Then a second PCR, running roughly 7 to 11 cycles, was carried out with a sample-barcoded 5' primer and a J-beta primer mix. TCRdb ran MiXCR on the 5' RACE reads and lists one entry per CDR3 protein. The sample consists of about 1,600,000 distinct CDR3 sequences, around 39% of them appearing once. The CDR3 loop spans 15 amino acids. Germline-derived CDR1 and CDR2 are KGHDR and SFDVKD. V lost 2 bases, J lost 1 base, and 2 bases stayed unmatched. Drawing of peripheral blood yielded 8.5 to 10 milliliters from each donor.

Sequencing was done on a sample of blood. The receptor's source is a woman aged 18-30 years in good health. V is TRBV24-1 and J is TRBJ2-5; 8 bases line up with TRBD2. CDR3 amino acids: CATSDSGGVQETQYF. Here the CDR3 DNA reads TGTGCCACCAGTGATTCCGGGGGGGTCCAAGAGACCCAGTACTTC.